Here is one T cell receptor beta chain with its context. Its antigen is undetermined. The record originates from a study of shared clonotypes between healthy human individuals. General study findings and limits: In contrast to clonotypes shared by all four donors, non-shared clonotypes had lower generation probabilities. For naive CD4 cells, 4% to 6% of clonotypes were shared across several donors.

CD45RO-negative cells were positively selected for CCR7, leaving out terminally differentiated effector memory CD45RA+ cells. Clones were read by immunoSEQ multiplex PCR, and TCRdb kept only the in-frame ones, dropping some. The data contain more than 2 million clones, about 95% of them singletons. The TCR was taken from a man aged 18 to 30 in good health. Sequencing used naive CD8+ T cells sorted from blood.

The CDR3 here is CASSIGNTIYF. The CDR3 DNA follows: TGTGCCAGCAGCATAGGAAACACCATATATTTT. The chain links TRBV6-6 to TRBJ1-3; D gene ambiguous. Per the germline V gene, CDR1 is MNHNY and CDR2 is SVGAGI (reference sequence). CDR3 length: 11 amino acids. V was pared by 6 bases and J by 4 bases, with 4 bases between.